This T cell receptor (beta chain) is from a study of OX40 agonist ivuxolimab in advanced cancers. Germline assignment: CDR1 SGHDT and CDR2 YYEEEE. With V trimmed by 4 bases and J by 2 bases, 8 bases remained unmatched. This CDR3 contains 15 residues. Assay used: immunoSEQ multiplex PCR; TCRdb lists only in-frame clones, some missing. The repertoire holds 35,000 to 45,000 clones, with approximately 86% as singletons. Sequences were derived from CD4+ or CD8+ T cells sorted from blood, sampled in a trial of the OX40 agonist ivuxolimab. The sequence was obtained from an adult with an advanced solid tumor such as melanoma, head and neck, liver or kidney cancer. This sequence joins TRBV5-6 and TRBJ2-5; 7 nucleotides agree with TRBD1. The CDR3 coding sequence is TGTGCCAGCAGCATTATACCGGGACAGCAAGAGACCCAGTACTTC. Translating gives CASSIIPGQQETQYF.